Below are 15 T cell receptor beta chains sequenced from a single sample in a study of cytomegalovirus exposure and HLA in healthy donors. This PCR relied on a set of 60 Vbeta primers and 13 Jbeta primers. Using immunoSEQ multiplex PCR, the repertoire was profiled, and TCRdb retains in-frame clones only, with some absent. Among some 170,000 clones listed, around 81% were seen once. The sequencing sample was made of PBMCs. All receptors derive from a woman aged 40-49 years in good health and CMV-seronegative.

The CDR3 is CASNGLAGGFGEQFF. The CDR3 region has the DNA TGTGCCAGCAACGGACTAGCGGGAGGGTTTGGTGAGCAGTTCTTC. J is TRBJ2-1 and V is TRBV6-1; TRBD2 matches at 15 bases. The junction had 7 bases not matched to a gene; V was cut back by 7 bases and J by 9 bases. The CDR3 covers 15 residues. Germline V gives CDR1 MNHNS, CDR2 SASEGT.

This clone appeared a few times. This chain joins TRBV29-1 and TRBJ2-1; TRBD1 might be the D (6 bases). Germline CDR1 SQVTM, CDR2 ANQGSEA. The CDR3 is 14 amino acids. V lost 2 bases, J lost 9 bases, and 17 bases lay in between. CDR3 sequence (DNA): TGCAGCGTTGAAAACAGGGAATCTTCTGGTGAGCAGTTCTTC. It translates to CSVENRESSGEQFF.

The V and J genes are TRBV7-9 and TRBJ2-1, with a tentative D call TRBD2 (6 bases). Germline CDR1 reads SEHNR; CDR2 reads FQNEAQ (reference sequence). V was shortened by 1 base and J by 9 bases, with 16 bases between the two germline ends. CDR3 length equals 15 residues. The chain's CDR3 is CASSLGTSFGSEQFF. The CDR3 DNA reads as TGTGCCAGCAGCTTAGGGACTTCCTTCGGGAGTGAGCAGTTCTTC.

J is TRBJ1-4 and V is TRBV14; D is perhaps TRBD1 (6 bases). With 0 bases removed from V and 13 bases from J, the gap between germline ends came to 12 bases. This CDR3 has 13 residues. From germline, CDR1 is SGHDN and CDR2 FVKESK. The CDR3 bases are TGTGCCAGCAGCCAAGATCTGGGGGCTGTACTGTTTTTT. Encoded protein: CASSQDLGAVLFF.

The chain couples TRBV11-2 to TRBJ1-1; D is perhaps TRBD1 (5 bases). The CDR3 runs to 13 residues. The ends were cut back, 5 bases at V and 4 bases at J, with 11 bases in the middle. Germline values: CDR1 SGHAT, CDR2 FQNNGV. The CDR3 nucleotides are TGTGCCAGCAGCCCACCCGGGGGCACTGAAGCTTTCTTT. It translates to CASSPPGGTEAFF.

V usage is TRBV4-2 and J usage is TRBJ1-4; D might be TRBD1 (5 bases). This CDR3 spans 15 amino acids. CDR1 and CDR2 from the germline V gene are LGHNA and YNFKEQ. Between the trimmed V and J ends, which lost 7 bases and 3 bases, there was a span of 15 bases. CDR3 residues: CASTLYWGANEKLFF. The CDR3 DNA is TGTGCCAGCACCCTCTACTGGGGGGCTAATGAAAAACTGTTTTTT.

V and J are TRBV19 and TRBJ2-2; 9 nucleotides match TRBD1. Germline V gene sequence: CDR1 LNHDA, CDR2 SQIVND (reference sequence). Trimming cost V 5 bases and J 5 bases; bases outside gene matches: 9. This CDR3 contains 16 residues. The CDR3: CASSPWTGVETGELFF. CDR3 DNA sequence: TGTGCCAGTAGTCCGTGGACAGGGGTAGAAACCGGGGAGCTGTTTTTT.

In this sample, this clone turned up a few times. The chain has TRBV6-5 and TRBJ1-3; 7 positions agree with TRBD1. V lost 0 bases, J lost 4 bases, and 6 bases stayed unmatched. The germline V gene encodes CDR1 MNHEY and CDR2 SVGAGI. The CDR3 loop spans 16 amino acids. The CDR3 sequence is CASSYSKRGQGNTIYF. The CDR3 nucleotides are TGTGCCAGCAGTTACTCGAAAAGGGGGCAAGGAAACACCATATATTTT.

The gene calls are TRBV19 and TRBJ2-1, with D perhaps TRBD2 (5 bases). The germline CDR1 and CDR2 sequences are LNHDA and SQIVND (reference sequence). V lost 5 bases, J lost 2 bases, and 13 bases lay in between. The CDR3 has 15 amino acids. As DNA, the CDR3 is TGTGCCAGTAGTGTTAGCGCCGGAACCTACAATGAGCAGTTCTTC. Its translation: CASSVSAGTYNEQFF.

This clone was picked up one time. CDR3 in DNA: TGCGCCAGCAGCTTGGGGTCAGGGTATGGCTACACCTTC. This codes for CASSLGSGYGYTF. The J gene is TRBJ1-2, the V gene TRBV5-1, with a weak D call TRBD1 (5 bases). This CDR3 region has 13 residues. V was clipped by 0 bases and J by 5 bases, with 8 bases between them. Germline CDR1 reads SGHRS; CDR2 reads YFSETQ.

J is TRBJ2-7 and V is TRBV4-2, with 9 bases matching TRBD1. Germline CDR1 LGHNA, CDR2 YNFKEQ. The junction had 7 bases not matched to a gene; V was cut back by 4 bases and J by 3 bases. This CDR3 is 15 amino acids long. CDR3 sequence reads: CASSREPGQGYEQYF. The CDR3 DNA is TGTGCCAGCAGCCGAGAACCGGGACAGGGCTACGAGCAGTACTTC.

CDR3 coding DNA: TGTGCCAGCAGCTCGTCCCGGGACATGGTCCACGAGCAGTACTTC. It translates to CASSSSRDMVHEQYF. This chain uses TRBV7-8 with TRBJ2-7; a possible D gene is TRBD1 (6 bases). Looked up from germline, CDR1 is SGHVS and CDR2 is FQNEAQ. The CDR3 extends over 15 amino acids. Trimming shortened V by 4 bases and J by 5 bases, and 18 bases separated the two germline ends. The full variable domain, in which reference TRBV7-8 and TRBJ2-7 provide the parts outside the CDR3, is GAGVSQSPRYKVAKRGQDVALRCDPISGHVSLFWYQQALGQGPEFLTYFQNEAQLDKSGLPSDRFFAERPEGSVSTLKIQRTQQEDSAVYLCASSSSRDMVHEQYFGPGTRLTVT.

This clone has just one count. The chain carries TRBV6-1 and TRBJ1-1, with D maybe TRBD1 (5 bases). CDR1 is MNHNS and CDR2 is SASEGT in the germline V gene. This CDR3 spans 14 amino acids. V was pared by 6 bases and J by 1 base, with 12 bases between. As DNA, the CDR3 is TGTGCCAGCAGGGGGGACTGGGGGAACACTGAAGCTTTCTTT. Residues: CASRGDWGNTEAFF.

This clone was seen only once. The genes are TRBV4-2 and TRBJ1-2, with D perhaps TRBD1 (6 bases). V shed 0 bases and J shed 6 bases, with 14 bases lying between them. This CDR3 comprises 15 residues. Per germline, CDR1 LGHNA and CDR2 YNFKEQ. The CDR3 here is CASSQDLDRLNGYTF. The DNA of the CDR3 is TGTGCCAGCAGCCAAGATCTCGACAGGCTCAATGGCTACACCTTC.

The chain combines TRBV6-5 with TRBJ2-7; no reliable D call. Germline V gives CDR1 MNHEY, CDR2 SVGAGI. The CDR3 is made up of 14 amino acids. With 6 bases removed from V and 5 bases from J, the gap between germline ends came to 17 bases. CDR3 sequence reads: CASRAPSRNHEQYF. In DNA, the CDR3 is TGTGCCAGCAGAGCCCCTAGTCGGAACCACGAGCAGTACTTC.